These 23 T cell receptor beta chains share one sample of origin, sequenced in a study of T cell responses to AZD1222 COVID-19 vaccine. This table comes from immunoSEQ multiplex PCR, and its TCRdb copy is limited to in-frame clones, with some not included. Among about 140,000 clones listed, 89% were seen once. This sample comprised peripheral blood, obtained on day 0 of AZD1222 vaccination. The receptors stem from an adult in good health.

The chain combines TRBV27 with TRBJ2-1, with D unresolved. In germline, CDR1 is MNHEY, CDR2 SMNVEV (reference sequence). The germline V and J ends were trimmed by 0 bases and 7 bases, with 19 bases remaining between them. The length of the CDR3 is 17 residues. The CDR3 here is CASSLSGAGTSGNEQFF. The CDR3 DNA is TGTGCCAGCAGTTTATCTGGAGCAGGTACAAGTGGAAATGAGCAGTTCTTC.

The chain joins TRBV18 to TRBJ1-5; TRBD1 agrees at 8 bases. With V trimmed by 3 bases and J by 6 bases, 7 bases remained unmatched. This CDR3 has 15 residues. The germline gives CDR1 KGHSH, CDR2 LQKENI. CDR3 loop: CASSPGQGSGQPQHF. CDR3 nucleotides: TGTGCCAGCTCACCTGGACAGGGCTCGGGTCAGCCCCAGCATTTT.

The rearrangement joins TRBV4-3 to TRBJ2-4; no firm D call. Germline CDR1 and CDR2: LGHNA and YSLEER. Between the trimmed V and J ends, which lost 0 bases and 0 bases, there was a span of 9 bases. The CDR3 has 16 amino acids. This chain's CDR3 is CASSQERQLAKNIQYF. CDR3 bases: TGCGCCAGCAGCCAAGAGAGGCAGCTAGCCAAAAACATTCAGTACTTC.

The CDR3 bases are TGTGCCAGCAGCTCCCAACTAGCGGGAGCTTACGAGCAGTACTTC. The encoded protein is CASSSQLAGAYEQYF. J is TRBJ2-7 and V is TRBV11-2, with 11 bases lining up with TRBD2. The CDR3 extends over 15 amino acids. The germline V gene has CDR1 SGHAT and CDR2 FQNNGV. V was clipped by 4 bases and J by 4 bases; unmatched bases: 6.

This chain joins TRBV6-5 and TRBJ1-6, with D hard to call. Germline V gives CDR1 MNHEY, CDR2 SVGAGI. Trimming left V 5 bases short and J 9 bases short, with 14 bases between. The CDR3 covers 14 residues. CDR3 loop: CASSPHGLPSPLHF. In DNA, the CDR3 is TGTGCCAGCAGTCCGCACGGGCTACCTTCACCCCTCCACTTT.

The chain links TRBV5-7 to TRBJ2-1, with TRBD2 matching 9 bases. TRBV5-7 is an open reading frame, and its role is uncertain. This CDR3 is built from 17 residues. The J segment lost 2 bases and the V segment lost 1 base, leaving 7 bases of the junction unmatched. DNA of the CDR3: TGTGCCAGCAGCTTGCGGCGGCGGGAGGGCCCCTACAATGAGCAGTTCTTC. It codes for CASSLRRREGPYNEQFF.

This chain joins TRBV5-6 and TRBJ2-1, with unresolved D. Trimming shortened V by 2 bases and J by 1 base, and 10 bases separated the two germline ends. CDR3 length equals 15 residues. Germline V CDR1 and CDR2: SGHDT, YYEEEE. The CDR3 DNA sequence: TGTGCCAGCAGCTTAGGTGGAGTTTCCTACAATGAGCAGTTCTTC. Its protein product is CASSLGGVSYNEQFF.

The rearrangement joins TRBV5-1 to TRBJ2-7; D ambiguous. The germline V gene encodes CDR1 SGHRS and CDR2 YFSETQ. The CDR3 sequence is 14 residues long. V was trimmed by 4 bases and J by 4 bases, leaving 15 bases between them. CDR3 nucleotide sequence: TGCGCCAGCAGCATCTCTTCTCAGTCGTACGAGCAGTACTTC. It is translated as CASSISSQSYEQYF.

The rearrangement uses TRBV28 and TRBJ1-5; D gene uncertain. Trimming removed 3 bases at V and 1 base at J, with 7 bases between. The CDR3 consists of 14 residues. CDR1 is MDHEN, CDR2 SYDVKM, per germline. The CDR3 nucleotides are TGTGCCAGCAGTTTGGGGAGAAGCAATCAGCCCCAGCATTTT. This gives the protein CASSLGRSNQPQHF.

V and J are TRBV4-1 and TRBJ1-3; D call uncertain. Germline CDR1 reads MGHRA; CDR2 reads YSYEKL. With 2 bases removed from V and 0 bases from J, the gap between germline ends came to 8 bases. This CDR3 contains 15 residues. The CDR3 loop reads CASSQWGVSGNTIYF. DNA of the CDR3: TGCGCCAGCAGCCAATGGGGAGTCTCTGGAAACACCATATATTTT.

The chain combines TRBV18 with TRBJ2-1; 11 bases align to TRBD2. The germline CDR1 and CDR2 sequences are KGHSH and LQKENI. The CDR3 is 15 amino acids. V shed 3 bases, J shed 3 bases, and the junction held 1 base outside the gene matches. In DNA, the CDR3 is TGTGCCAGCTCACCTCTAGCGGGAGGCTACAATGAGCAGTTCTTC. Translating it yields CASSPLAGGYNEQFF.

The CDR3 DNA is TGCGCCACCCACGAGCAGTACTTC. Protein product: CATHEQYF. The chain employs TRBV23-1 and TRBJ2-7; no definite D call. TRBV23-1 is an open reading frame whose function is uncertain. V dropped 10 bases and J dropped 5 bases, with 3 bases sitting between them. The CDR3 consists of 8 residues.

This clone was seen just once. The chain links TRBV9 to TRBJ2-2; 12 nucleotides match TRBD2. Unmatched junction bases numbered 3, after V lost 4 bases and J lost 2 bases. This CDR3 is built from 16 residues. The germline CDR1 and CDR2 sequences are SGDLS and YYNGEE. The CDR3 loop is CASSPGLAGNTGELFF. The CDR3 DNA reads as TGTGCCAGCAGCCCGGGACTAGCGGGTAACACCGGGGAGCTGTTTTTT.

The chain carries TRBV12-3 or TRBV12-4 and TRBJ1-5; D is ambiguous. The V end was cut by 6 bases, the J end by 3 bases, with 6 bases between. CDR3 length: 12 residues. CDR3 bases: TGTGCCAGCAGCCACGCCAATCAGCCCCAGCATTTT. Its translation: CASSHANQPQHF.

This clone has only one observation. The rearrangement uses TRBV10-3 and TRBJ2-3, with a tentative D call TRBD1 (5 bases). CDR1 and CDR2 (germline): ENHRY, SYGVKD. Trimming stripped 3 bases from V and 3 bases from J, with 10 bases between. The CDR3 extends over 14 amino acids. The CDR3 protein is CAISDQGSTDTQYF. CDR3 DNA: TGTGCCATCAGTGATCAGGGTTCGACAGATACGCAGTATTTT.

The chain combines TRBV18 with TRBJ1-2; D remains ambiguous. Germline loops: CDR1 KGHSH, CDR2 LQKENI. V lost 6 bases and J 0 bases, leaving 11 bases between the germline ends. The CDR3 has 14 amino acids. The CDR3 here is CASSPRGANYGYTF. The CDR3 DNA is TGTGCCAGCTCTCCGCGGGGTGCTAACTATGGCTACACCTTC.

The V and J genes are TRBV18 and TRBJ1-1; TRBD1 is a possible D gene (5 bases). V lost 2 bases and J 2 bases, leaving 9 bases between the germline ends. The germline V gene encodes CDR1 KGHSH and CDR2 LQKENI. There are 14 residues in the CDR3. The CDR3 loop is CASSPGAGNTEAFF. CDR3 sequence (DNA): TGTGCCAGCTCACCAGGGGCGGGAAACACTGAAGCTTTCTTT.

V usage is TRBV6-1 and J usage is TRBJ2-7; the match to TRBD1 covers 11 bases. With 5 bases clipped from V and 4 bases from J, the junction kept 13 bases outside the gene matches. Germline values: CDR1 MNHNS, CDR2 SASEGT. The CDR3 totals 17 residues. The CDR3 nucleotides read TGTGCCAGCAGTAAAGGCTTGGGACAGGGGGTTCAGTACGAGCAGTACTTC. Translation gives CASSKGLGQGVQYEQYF.

CDR3 in DNA: TGTGCCAGCAGCCGGTCTAGCGGGAGGACAGATACGCAGTATTTT. This codes for CASSRSSGRTDTQYF. This chain links TRBV2 with TRBJ2-3; 11 positions match TRBD2. The CDR3 extends over 15 amino acids. Germline V gene sequence: CDR1 SNHLY, CDR2 FYNNEI. V lost 6 bases and J lost 3; bases outside the gene matches: 5.

The chain uses TRBV5-4 and TRBJ2-3; 13 bases map to TRBD2. V was clipped by 4 bases and J by 3 bases; unmatched bases: 8. CDR1 and CDR2 (germline): SGHNT, YYREEE (reference sequence). The CDR3 extends over 17 amino acids. As DNA, the CDR3 is TGTGCCAGCAGCCAAGGACTAGCGGGGGAGGAAACAGATACGCAGTATTTT. It codes for CASSQGLAGEETDTQYF.

The sample holds one count of this clone. The rearrangement links TRBV6-5 to TRBJ2-7; TRBD1 is a possible D gene (5 bases). From germline, CDR1 is MNHEY and CDR2 SVGAGI. With 5 bases removed from V and 1 base from J, the gap between germline ends came to 15 bases. The CDR3 sequence is 15 residues long. CDR3: CASSLTGDSSYEQYF. In nucleotides, the CDR3 is TGTGCCAGCAGTCTTACAGGCGATTCATCCTACGAGCAGTACTTC.

V usage is TRBV13 and J usage is TRBJ2-3; 10 bases match TRBD2. The CDR3 extends over 19 amino acids. Germline V gives CDR1 PRHDT, CDR2 FYEKMQ (reference sequence). The V and J ends lost 2 bases and 4 bases, in that order; junction bases with no gene match: 15. The CDR3 loop is CASSLSGGASGSDADTQYF. The CDR3 coding sequence is TGTGCCAGCAGCTTATCGGGCGGAGCTAGCGGGAGTGACGCAGATACGCAGTATTTT. The full variable domain, with the rest looked up from reference TRBV13 and TRBJ2-3, is AAGVIQSPRHLIKEKRETATLKCYPIPRHDTVYWYQQGPGQDPQFLISFYEKMQSDKGSIPDRFSAQQFSDYHSELNMSSLELGDSALYFCASSLSGGASGSDADTQYFGPGTRLTVL.

The gene calls are TRBV28 and TRBJ1-3; maybe TRBD1 (5 bases). V shed 4 bases and J shed 1 base, with 23 bases lying between them. From germline, CDR1 is MDHEN and CDR2 SYDVKM. This CDR3 spans 19 amino acids. The CDR3, as DNA: TGTGCCAGCAGTTCTATCCGGGACGGAGATCTCAAATCTGGAAACACCATATATTTT. The encoded protein is CASSSIRDGDLKSGNTIYF.